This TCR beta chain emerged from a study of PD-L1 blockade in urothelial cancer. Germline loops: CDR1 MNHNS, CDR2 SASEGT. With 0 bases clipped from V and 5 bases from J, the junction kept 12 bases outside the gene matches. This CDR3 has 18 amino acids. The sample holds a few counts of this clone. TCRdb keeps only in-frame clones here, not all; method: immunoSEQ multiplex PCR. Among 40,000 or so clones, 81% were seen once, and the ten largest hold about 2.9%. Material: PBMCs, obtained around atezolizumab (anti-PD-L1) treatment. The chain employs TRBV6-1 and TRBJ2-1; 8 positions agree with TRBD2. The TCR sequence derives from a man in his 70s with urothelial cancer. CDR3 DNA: TGTGCCAGCAGTGAAGCGAGGCGGGTGGTAGCGGGAAACAATGAGCAGTTCTTC. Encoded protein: CASSEARRVVAGNNEQFF.